The sequence of this TCR beta chain was determined in a study of blood T cell repertoires in COVID-19 (TCRdb year 2020). Some background on the complete study: Samples from collaborators originated in the United States, Italy and Spain and spanned both the acute and convalescent phases of COVID-19. The material from the prospective study consisted of cDNA or gDNA derived from T cells, B-cell-depleted T cells, or PBMCs. The dataset comprised deeply sampled blood TCRbeta repertoires from subjects exposed to, actively infected with, or recovered from COVID-19. The repertoires were made available in a free public database intended to serve as a resource for research on the immune response to SARS-CoV-2. Samples came from the ongoing ImmuneRACE study (first 160 participants) plus 1,254 subjects from 6 global collaborators. Nearly every sample came with metadata listing a de-identified subject ID, COVID-19 status, age in years and sex. Where HLA class I and class II types were available, the types were taken from metadata supplied by the sample provider, not from assay-based typing.

This clone showed up just a few times. Its cognate antigen has yet to be identified. No quality values exist for individual bases; no much larger clone is one base distant. The collaborating institutions used their own protocols to collect whole blood in K2EDTA tubes. For TCRbeta analysis, collaborators shipped samples as frozen whole blood, isolated PBMCs, or DNA extracted from either of those sample types. The immunoSEQ Assay, a bias-controlled multiplex PCR, was used to amplify TCRbeta CDR3 regions from genomic DNA. The published analysis was carried out like this. The number of nucleated cells in each sample was estimated from the amplification of reference gene primers within the assay. To quantify the absolute abundance of each unique TCRbeta CDR3 rearrangement, sequence reads were collapsed and filtered. For each sample, productive Simpson clonality was calculated as the square root of Simpson's diversity index across productive rearrangements. Sourced from immuneACCESS, this table was stored by TCRdb with only in-frame sequences that have V and J called. A share of the clones is absent; for the studies checked, an unresolved V gene accounts for under half, and the remainder has no known explanation. That table supplies the V and J calls and clone size; D and trimming were determined from the DNA. This sample gives 150,000 to 200,000 clones in total; roughly 84% of them show up just once. The ten largest clones represent 1.5% to 1.7% of the sample.

Sequences ENHRY (CDR1) and SYGVKD (CDR2) are obtained from the germline V gene. For this chain, trimming is 2 bases at the V end and 6 bases at the J end, and the number of junction bases without a gene match is 9. Taken from cysteine to phenylalanine, the CDR3 has 17 residues. Just CDR3 DNA is preserved here, 51 bases in frame from base 1. General findings and caveats noted by the study authors: The amount of clinical and demographic metadata varied by source and participant and was provided uncurated.

The chain was built from TRBV10-3 and TRBJ2-2, and 10 junction bases match TRBD2. The TCR was taken from a human donor in a cohort sampled during active COVID-19. Specimen: peripheral blood. The sequenced DNA: TGTGCCATCAGTGAGAATAGCGGGAGGTCCCTGCCCGGGGAGCTGTTTTTT. It is translated as CAISENSGRSLPGELFF.